A selection of T cell receptor beta chains follows, all from one sample in a study of T cell responses to AZD1222 COVID-19 vaccine. TCRdb keeps only in-frame clones here, not all; method: immunoSEQ multiplex PCR. Of approximately 200,000 clones listed, 90% to 95% are singletons. The specimen was peripheral blood, collected 28 days after the second AZD1222 dose. These receptor sequences come from an adult who received the AZD1222 COVID-19 vaccine. Each CDR3 is given with its conserved first and last residue. The order of the fields is J gene, V gene, D gene, clone size, CDR3 protein, CDR3 DNA. A D gene is named only where the DNA matches it firmly. The size of a clone is reported for some rows only, either as once, few or many, or as a class for expanded clones.

TRBJ1-5	TRBV6-5	TRBD1	once	CASSSEQGAGQPQHF	TGTGCCAGCAGTTCGGAACAGGGGGCGGGACAGCCCCAGCATTTT
TRBJ1-3	TRBV7-9	NA	NA	CASSLPGTGNTIYF	TGTGCCAGCAGCTTACCAGGGACTGGAAACACCATATATTTT
TRBJ1-1	TRBV27	NA	NA	CASSSTKEGAFF	TGTGCCAGCAGTTCCACGAAAGAAGGAGCTTTCTTT
TRBJ2-3	TRBV29-1	TRBD2	NA	CSPRPIAGVGDTQYF	TGCAGCCCCCGACCCATAGCGGGGGTGGGAGATACGCAGTATTTT
TRBJ2-7	TRBV4-2	NA	once	CASSQGAGATYEQYF	TGTGCCAGCAGCCAAGGAGCAGGGGCGACCTACGAGCAGTACTTC
TRBJ2-1	TRBV18	NA	NA	CASSPLAVRGNEQFF	TGTGCCAGCTCACCTTTGGCGGTAAGGGGCAATGAGCAGTTCTTC
TRBJ1-4	TRBV28	NA	NA	CASEGREKLFF	TGTGCCAGCGAGGGACGAGAAAAACTGTTTTTT
TRBJ2-1	TRBV5-4	NA	NA	CASSFVPGRSSYNEQFF	TGTGCCAGCAGCTTTGTTCCTGGCAGGAGCTCCTACAATGAGCAGTTCTTC
TRBJ1-1	TRBV9	TRBD1	NA	CASSVGPGGGTEAFF	TGTGCCAGCAGCGTAGGTCCAGGGGGCGGCACTGAAGCTTTCTTT
TRBJ1-1	TRBV12-3/TRBV12-4	NA	NA	CASSLRDTEAFF	TGTGCCAGCAGTTTAAGGGACACTGAAGCTTTCTTT
TRBJ1-5	TRBV6-5	TRBD1	NA	CASSWGQGNQPQHF	TGTGCCAGCAGTTGGGGACAGGGGAATCAGCCCCAGCATTTT
TRBJ2-2	TRBV7-6	NA	NA	CASSLGQGNTGELFF	TGTGCCAGCAGCTTAGGCCAGGGGAACACCGGGGAGCTGTTTTTT
TRBJ1-2	TRBV5-6	TRBD1	NA	CASSPTGNYGYTF	TGTGCCAGCAGCCCGACAGGGAACTATGGCTACACCTTC
TRBJ1-3	TRBV19	TRBD1	NA	CASSKPGQGNTIYF	TGTGCCAGTAGTAAACCGGGACAGGGAAACACCATATATTTT
TRBJ2-5	TRBV28	NA	NA	CASSKQRVWETQYF	TGTGCCAGCAGTAAACAGAGGGTCTGGGAGACCCAGTACTTC
TRBJ2-3	TRBV3-1/TRBV3-2	TRBD2	NA	CASSQAPTSGEATDTQYF	TGTGCCAGCAGCCAAGCCCCGACTAGCGGGGAGGCCACAGATACGCAGTATTTT
TRBJ1-2	TRBV6-5	TRBD1	NA	CASSYRTGTANYGYTF	TGTGCCAGCAGTTACCGTACCGGGACAGCTAACTATGGCTACACCTTC
TRBJ1-2	TRBV28	NA	NA	CASRTGVYGYTF	TGTGCCAGCAGAACAGGTGTATATGGCTACACCTTC
TRBJ1-5	TRBV10-3	NA	NA	CAISLGDTTGYSNQPQHF	TGTGCCATCAGCCTAGGGGACACGACGGGATATAGCAATCAGCCCCAGCATTTT
TRBJ1-4	TRBV11-2	TRBD1	NA	CASSLGQGTEKLFF	TGTGCCAGCAGCCTGGGACAGGGGACCGAAAAACTGTTTTTT
TRBJ2-3	TRBV5-8	TRBD2	NA	CASSLGLAGGPLTDTQYF	TGTGCCAGCAGCCTTGGACTAGCGGGGGGCCCACTCACAGATACGCAGTATTTT
TRBJ1-3	TRBV6-5	NA	NA	CASSYSMGVGNTIYF	TGTGCCAGCAGTTACTCGATGGGGGTCGGAAACACCATATATTTT
TRBJ2-7	TRBV4-2	TRBD2	NA	CASSQGLAGSYEQYF	TGTGCCAGCAGCCAGGGACTAGCGGGGAGCTACGAGCAGTACTTC
TRBJ2-2	TRBV1	NA	NA	CTSSQDERGNTGELFF	TGCACCAGCAGCCAAGATGAACGGGGGAACACCGGGGAGCTGTTTTTT
TRBJ1-2	TRBV12-3/TRBV12-4	NA	NA	CASKSGNSRGYTF	TGTGCCAGCAAGAGTGGGAATAGCCGTGGCTACACCTTC
TRBJ1-2	TRBV15	NA	NA	CATSRDVAGFGYTF	TGTGCCACCAGCAGAGATGTCGCAGGGTTCGGCTACACCTTC
TRBJ1-2	TRBV7-9	NA	NA	CASSPGNRRYGYTF	TGTGCCAGCAGCCCAGGGAATAGGAGGTATGGCTACACCTTC
TRBJ2-1	TRBV7-6	NA	once	CASSLLVRDNEQFF	TGTGCCAGCAGCTTACTAGTGAGGGACAATGAGCAGTTCTTC
TRBJ2-2	TRBV7-3	NA	NA	CASSSSVGFTGELFF	TGTGCCAGCAGCTCCTCTGTGGGGTTCACCGGGGAGCTGTTTTTT
TRBJ1-2	TRBV7-2	NA	NA	CASSPDMKYGYTF	TGTGCCAGCAGCCCCGACATGAAATATGGCTACACCTTC
TRBJ2-6	TRBV11-2	NA	NA	CASSTRQPGANVLTF	TGTGCCAGCAGCACCCGACAGCCTGGGGCCAACGTCCTGACTTTC
TRBJ2-5	TRBV7-2	NA	NA	CASSPARGGETQYF	TGTGCCAGCAGCCCCGCACGGGGAGGAGAGACCCAGTACTTC
TRBJ2-1	TRBV3-1/TRBV3-2	NA	NA	CASSQDSSSEQFF	TGTGCCAGCAGCCAAGATAGTAGTAGTGAGCAGTTCTTC
TRBJ1-1	TRBV11-3	NA	NA	CASSPGGGNTEAFF	TGTGCCAGCAGCCCGGGGGGGGGCAATACTGAAGCTTTCTTT
TRBJ1-2	TRBV19	NA	NA	CASSFHDGPYGYTF	TGTGCCAGTAGTTTCCATGACGGCCCCTATGGCTACACCTTC
TRBJ1-5	TRBV19	NA	NA	CASSQSANPVSNQPQHF	TGTGCCAGTAGCCAATCGGCCAACCCAGTCAGCAATCAGCCCCAGCATTTT
TRBJ1-2	TRBV5-4	NA	NA	CASSWDLLDGYTF	TGTGCCAGCAGCTGGGACCTTTTGGATGGCTACACCTTC
TRBJ2-3	TRBV14	TRBD2	NA	CASSHAGGRYTQYF	TGTGCCAGCAGCCATGCGGGGGGCCGGTATACGCAGTATTTT
TRBJ1-1	TRBV2	NA	NA	CASWGATEAFF	TGTGCCAGTTGGGGGGCCACTGAAGCTTTCTTT
TRBJ1-1	TRBV28	TRBD1	NA	CASRLGQGAPGTEAFF	TGTGCCAGCAGGCTTGGGCAGGGGGCGCCTGGCACTGAAGCTTTCTTT
TRBJ2-5	TRBV9	TRBD2	NA	CASSSSGEETQYF	TGTGCCAGCAGCTCTAGCGGGGAAGAGACCCAGTACTTC
TRBJ1-6	TRBV9	NA	NA	CASSLGAGMTYNSPLHF	TGTGCCAGCAGCTTAGGGGCAGGGATGACCTATAATTCACCCCTCCACTTT
TRBJ1-3	TRBV5-3	NA	NA	CARSLDGGPHSGNTIYF	TGTGCCAGAAGCTTGGATGGGGGGCCCCACTCTGGAAACACCATATATTTT
TRBJ1-4	TRBV6-1	NA	once	CASSEGRANEKLFF	TGTGCCAGCAGTGAGGGGAGGGCTAATGAAAAACTGTTTTTT
TRBJ1-1	TRBV12-3/TRBV12-4	NA	NA	CAIGSHTEAFF	TGTGCCATCGGAAGCCACACTGAAGCTTTCTTT
TRBJ1-4	TRBV28	NA	NA	CASSFPGGGNEKLFF	TGTGCCAGCAGTTTCCCCGGAGGGGGGAATGAAAAACTGTTTTTT
TRBJ2-1	TRBV10-1	NA	NA	CASSGTDNEQFF	TGCGCCAGCAGTGGGACTGACAATGAGCAGTTCTTC
TRBJ2-1	TRBV27	NA	NA	CASSFVTDNEQFF	TGTGCCAGCAGTTTTGTTACAGACAATGAGCAGTTCTTC
TRBJ1-2	TRBV5-4	NA	NA	CASSLRRGGNPGYTF	TGTGCCAGCAGCTTGCGGCGGGGGGGAAACCCTGGCTACACCTTC
TRBJ1-1	TRBV19	TRBD1	NA	CASGTGRNTEAFF	TGTGCCAGCGGGACAGGGCGGAACACTGAAGCTTTCTTT
TRBJ1-4	TRBV5-4	NA	NA	CASSLAGGKKLFF	TGTGCCAGCAGCTTGGCGGGGGGGAAGAAACTGTTTTTT
TRBJ2-2	TRBV7-3	NA	NA	CASSSFDTNTGELFF	TGTGCCAGCAGCTCCTTTGACACGAACACCGGGGAGCTGTTTTTT
TRBJ1-2	TRBV6-2/TRBV6-3	TRBD1	NA	CASSRTGLYTF	TGTGCCAGCAGCCGGACAGGGCTATACACCTTC
TRBJ1-3	TRBV5-4	NA	NA	CASSPRGAGNSGNTIYF	TGTGCCAGCAGCCCAAGAGGGGCAGGGAACTCTGGAAACACCATATATTTT
TRBJ2-7	TRBV18	NA	NA	CASSRGRGGSDEQYF	TGTGCCAGCTCACGGGGGCGCGGGGGCTCGGACGAGCAGTACTTC
TRBJ2-5	TRBV5-6	NA	NA	CASSLALRYQETQYF	TGTGCCAGCAGCTTGGCCCTGAGGTACCAAGAGACCCAGTACTTC
TRBJ1-6	TRBV11-2	NA	once	CASSLESSLNSPLHF	TGTGCCAGCAGCTTAGAGAGCAGCTTAAATTCACCCCTCCACTTT
TRBJ2-7	TRBV5-4	TRBD1	NA	CASSLVGTGSAEQYF	TGTGCCAGCAGCTTGGTCGGGACAGGGTCGGCGGAGCAGTACTTC
TRBJ1-2	TRBV2	NA	NA	CASSEPRRGGNYGYTF	TGTGCCAGCAGTGAACCCCGCAGAGGGGGTAACTATGGCTACACCTTC